What follows describes a single T cell receptor (beta chain). Its antigen is as yet unknown. This record belongs to a study of CD8 T cells in ankylosing spondylitis. Study-level findings and limits: The authors reported significant enrichment of disease-linked clones in matched ankylosing spondylitis synovial fluid. Disease-linked clones displayed a CD8+ phenotype and appeared relatively rarely in peripheral blood. Among TCR beta sequences, a motif of 7 to 9 highly homologous variants appeared characteristic of ankylosing spondylitis blood. Earlier reports found some motif variants in synovial fluid and blood in reactive arthritis.

It was by quantitative 5'-RACE with molecular barcodes that TCR beta libraries were made. TCRdb analysed the 5' RACE reads with MiXCR anew, one entry per CDR3 protein. The data show some 700,000 distinct CDR3 sequences, with about 20% seen just once and around 20% held by the top ten. This CDR3 spans 12 amino acids. The V gene end was trimmed by 8 bases and the J gene end by 5 bases; junction bases not matched to a gene: 3. Germline CDR1 and CDR2: MGHDK and SYGVNS. What was sequenced was blood, either unsorted or a sorted T cell fraction (not recorded which). The chain carries TRBV25-1 and TRBJ1-1; 9 bases are shared with TRBD1. The sequence came from a male donor with ankylosing spondylitis. The CDR3 sequence: CASGQGWTEAFF. The CDR3 bases are TGTGCCAGCGGACAGGGGTGGACTGAAGCTTTCTTT.